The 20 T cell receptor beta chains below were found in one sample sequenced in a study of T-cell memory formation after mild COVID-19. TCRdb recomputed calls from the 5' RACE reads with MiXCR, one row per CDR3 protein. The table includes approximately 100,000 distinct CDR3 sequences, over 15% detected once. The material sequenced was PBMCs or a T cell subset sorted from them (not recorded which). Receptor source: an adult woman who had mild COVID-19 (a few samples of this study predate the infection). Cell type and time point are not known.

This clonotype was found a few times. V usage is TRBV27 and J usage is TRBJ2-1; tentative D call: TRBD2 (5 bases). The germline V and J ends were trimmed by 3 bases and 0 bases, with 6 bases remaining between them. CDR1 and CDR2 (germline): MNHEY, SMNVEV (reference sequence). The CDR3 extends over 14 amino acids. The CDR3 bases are TGTGCCAGCAGTTTCGGGAACTCCTACAATGAGCAGTTCTTC. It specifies CASSFGNSYNEQFF.

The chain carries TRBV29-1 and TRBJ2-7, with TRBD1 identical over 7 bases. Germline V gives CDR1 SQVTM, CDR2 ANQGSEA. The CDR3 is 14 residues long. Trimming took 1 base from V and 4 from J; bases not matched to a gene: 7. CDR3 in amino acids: CSVEVLGGAYEQYF. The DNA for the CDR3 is TGCAGCGTTGAAGTCCTAGGGGGCGCGTACGAGCAGTACTTC.

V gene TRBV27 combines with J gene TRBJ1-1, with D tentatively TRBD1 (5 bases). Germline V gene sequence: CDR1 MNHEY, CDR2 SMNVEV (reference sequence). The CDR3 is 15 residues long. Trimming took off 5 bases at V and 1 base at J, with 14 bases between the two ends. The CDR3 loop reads CASSPHAGGNTEAFF. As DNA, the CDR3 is TGTGCCAGCAGTCCCCACGCCGGGGGGAACACTGAAGCTTTCTTT.

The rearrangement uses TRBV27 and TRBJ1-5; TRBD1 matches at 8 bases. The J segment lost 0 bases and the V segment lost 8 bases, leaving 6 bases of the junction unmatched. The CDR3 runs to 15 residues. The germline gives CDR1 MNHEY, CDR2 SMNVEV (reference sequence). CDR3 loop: CASRKTGVSNQPQHF. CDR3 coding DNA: TGTGCCAGCCGAAAGACAGGGGTTAGCAATCAGCCCCAGCATTTT.

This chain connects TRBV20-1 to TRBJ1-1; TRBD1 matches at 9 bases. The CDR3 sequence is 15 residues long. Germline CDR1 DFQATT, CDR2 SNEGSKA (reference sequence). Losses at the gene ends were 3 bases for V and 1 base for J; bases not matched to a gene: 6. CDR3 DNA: TGCAGTGCTAGGGACCCGGGACAGGGGAACACTGAAGCTTTCTTT. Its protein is CSARDPGQGNTEAFF.

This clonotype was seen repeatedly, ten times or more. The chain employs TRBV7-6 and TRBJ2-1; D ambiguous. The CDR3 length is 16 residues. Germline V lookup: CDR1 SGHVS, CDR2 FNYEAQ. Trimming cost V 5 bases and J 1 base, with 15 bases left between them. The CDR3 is CASSPRVGGSYNEQFF. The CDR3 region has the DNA TGTGCCAGCAGCCCCCGTGTTGGCGGTTCCTACAATGAGCAGTTCTTC. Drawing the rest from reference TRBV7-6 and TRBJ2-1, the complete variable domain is GAGVSQSPRYKVTKRGQDVALRCDPISGHVSLYWYRQALGQGPEFLTYFNYEAQQDKSGLPNDRFSAERPEGSISTLTIQRTEQRDSAMYRCASSPRVGGSYNEQFFGPGTRLTVL.

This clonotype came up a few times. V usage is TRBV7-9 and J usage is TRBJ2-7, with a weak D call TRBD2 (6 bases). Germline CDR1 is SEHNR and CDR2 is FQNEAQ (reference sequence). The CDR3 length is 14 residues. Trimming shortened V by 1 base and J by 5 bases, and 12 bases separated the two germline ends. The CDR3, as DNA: TGTGCCAGCAGCTTAGTGAGTTGGGGGGACGAGCAGTACTTC. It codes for CASSLVSWGDEQYF.

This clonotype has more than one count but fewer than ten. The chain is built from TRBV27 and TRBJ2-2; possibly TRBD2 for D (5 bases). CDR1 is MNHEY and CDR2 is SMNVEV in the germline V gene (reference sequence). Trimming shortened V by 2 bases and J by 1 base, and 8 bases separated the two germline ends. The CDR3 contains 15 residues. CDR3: CASSLAGQNTGELFF. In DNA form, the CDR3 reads TGTGCCAGCAGTTTAGCGGGCCAGAACACCGGGGAGCTGTTTTTT.

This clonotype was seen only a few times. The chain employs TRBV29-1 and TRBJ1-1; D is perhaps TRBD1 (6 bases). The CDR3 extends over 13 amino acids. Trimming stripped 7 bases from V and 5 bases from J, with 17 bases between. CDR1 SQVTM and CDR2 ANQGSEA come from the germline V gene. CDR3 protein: CSAKGESETEAFF. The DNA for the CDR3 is TGCAGCGCTAAGGGGGAGTCGGAAACTGAAGCTTTCTTT.

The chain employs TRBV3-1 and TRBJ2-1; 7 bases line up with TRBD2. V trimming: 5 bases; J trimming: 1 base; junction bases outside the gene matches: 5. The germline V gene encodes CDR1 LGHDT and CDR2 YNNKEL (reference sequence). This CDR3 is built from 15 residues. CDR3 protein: CASSTSGVSYNEQFF. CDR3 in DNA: TGTGCCAGCAGCACCAGCGGGGTTTCCTACAATGAGCAGTTCTTC.

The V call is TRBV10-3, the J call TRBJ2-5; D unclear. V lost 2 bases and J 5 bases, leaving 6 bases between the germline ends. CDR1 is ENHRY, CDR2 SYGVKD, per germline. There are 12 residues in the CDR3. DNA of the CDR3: TGTGCCATCAGTGAGCACGGGGAGACCCAGTACTTC. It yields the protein CAISEHGETQYF.

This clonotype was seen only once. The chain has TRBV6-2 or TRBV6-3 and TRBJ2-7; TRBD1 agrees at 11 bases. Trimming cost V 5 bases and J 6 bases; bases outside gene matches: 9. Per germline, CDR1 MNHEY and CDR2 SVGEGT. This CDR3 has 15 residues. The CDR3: CASSPTGQGAREQYF. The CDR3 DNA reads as TGTGCCAGCAGTCCGACCGGACAGGGGGCTCGCGAGCAGTACTTC.

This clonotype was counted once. For the CDR3, the DNA is TGTGCCAGCAGCTTTACGCCGGGACTAGACTACGAGCAGTACTTC. Protein sequence: CASSFTPGLDYEQYF. The chain combines TRBV11-1 with TRBJ2-7, with 8 bases identical to TRBD2. The ends lost 3 bases at V and 3 bases at J; junction bases unmatched: 7. The germline gives CDR1 SGHAT, CDR2 FQDESV (reference sequence). This CDR3 contains 15 residues. Complete variable domain (other parts from reference TRBV11-1 and TRBJ2-7): EAEVAQSPRYKITEKSQAVAFWCDPISGHATLYWYRQILGQGPELLVQFQDESVVDDSQLPKDRFSAERLKGVDSTLKIQPAELGDSAMYLCASSFTPGLDYEQYFGPGTRLTVT.

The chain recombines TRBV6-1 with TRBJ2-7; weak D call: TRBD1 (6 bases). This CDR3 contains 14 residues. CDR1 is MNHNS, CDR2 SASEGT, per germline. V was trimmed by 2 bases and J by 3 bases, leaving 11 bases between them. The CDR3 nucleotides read TGTGCCAGCAGTGAAAGAGGACAGATCTACGAGCAGTACTTC. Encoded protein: CASSERGQIYEQYF.

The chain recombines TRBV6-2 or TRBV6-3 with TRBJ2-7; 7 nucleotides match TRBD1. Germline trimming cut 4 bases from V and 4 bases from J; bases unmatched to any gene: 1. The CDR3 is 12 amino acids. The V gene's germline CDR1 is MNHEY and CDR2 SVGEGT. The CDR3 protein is CASSWTGYEQYF. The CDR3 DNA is TGTGCCAGCAGTTGGACAGGTTACGAGCAGTACTTC.

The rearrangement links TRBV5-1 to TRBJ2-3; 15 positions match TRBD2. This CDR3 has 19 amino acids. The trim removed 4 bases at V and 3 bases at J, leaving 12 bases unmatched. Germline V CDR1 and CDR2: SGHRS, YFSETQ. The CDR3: CASSPGLAGGLSPTDTQYF. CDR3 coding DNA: TGCGCCAGCAGCCCGGGACTAGCGGGGGGCCTCTCCCCGACAGATACGCAGTATTTT.

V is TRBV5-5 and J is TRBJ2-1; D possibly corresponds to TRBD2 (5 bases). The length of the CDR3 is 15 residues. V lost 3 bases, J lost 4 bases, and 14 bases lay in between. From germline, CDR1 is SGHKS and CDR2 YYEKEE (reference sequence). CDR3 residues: CASSSEDSAYNEQFF. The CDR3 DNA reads TGTGCCAGCAGCTCAGAGGACTCAGCTTACAATGAGCAGTTCTTC.

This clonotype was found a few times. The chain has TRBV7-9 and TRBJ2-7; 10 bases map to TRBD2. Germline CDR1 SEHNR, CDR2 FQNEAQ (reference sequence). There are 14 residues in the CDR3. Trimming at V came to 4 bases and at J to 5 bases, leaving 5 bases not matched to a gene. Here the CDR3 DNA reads TGTGCCAGCAGCTCAAGCGGGGGGGCTCACGAGCAGTACTTC. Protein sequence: CASSSSGGAHEQYF.

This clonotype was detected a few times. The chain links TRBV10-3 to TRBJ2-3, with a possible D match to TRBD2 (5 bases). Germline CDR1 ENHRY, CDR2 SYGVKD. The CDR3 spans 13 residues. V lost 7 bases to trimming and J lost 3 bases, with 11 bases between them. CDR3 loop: CAINGGGTDTQYF. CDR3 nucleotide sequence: TGTGCCATCAATGGCGGAGGAACAGATACGCAGTATTTT.

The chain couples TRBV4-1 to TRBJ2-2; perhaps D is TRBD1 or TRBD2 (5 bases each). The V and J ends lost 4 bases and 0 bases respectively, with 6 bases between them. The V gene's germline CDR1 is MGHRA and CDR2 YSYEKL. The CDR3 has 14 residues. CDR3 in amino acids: CASSPGPNTGELFF. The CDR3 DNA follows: TGCGCCAGCAGCCCGGGACCGAACACCGGGGAGCTGTTTTTT.